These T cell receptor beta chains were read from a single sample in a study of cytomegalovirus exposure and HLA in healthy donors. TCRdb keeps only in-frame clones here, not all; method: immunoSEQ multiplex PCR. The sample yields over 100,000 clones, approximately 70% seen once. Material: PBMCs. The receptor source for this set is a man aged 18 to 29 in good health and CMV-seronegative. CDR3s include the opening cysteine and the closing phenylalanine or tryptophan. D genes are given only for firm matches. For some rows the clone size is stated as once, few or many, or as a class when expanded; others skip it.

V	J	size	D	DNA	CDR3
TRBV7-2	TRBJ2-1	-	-	TGTGCCAGCAGCTCCGAGCGGCGCTCCTACAATGAGCAGTTCTTC	CASSSERRSYNEQFF
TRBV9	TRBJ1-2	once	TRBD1	TGTGCCAGCAGCGTATTAGGACAGGGGGCTGGTGGCTACACCTTC	CASSVLGQGAGGYTF
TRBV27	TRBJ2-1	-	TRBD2	TGTGCCAGCAGTTTAACTAGCGGGGGGGAGGGTGAGCAGTTCTTC	CASSLTSGGEGEQFF
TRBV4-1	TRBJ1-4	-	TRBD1	TGCGCCAGCAGCCAAGATCCTAGTCGTTCGGACAGGGGTGGGGAAAAACTGTTTTTT	CASSQDPSRSDRGGEKLFF
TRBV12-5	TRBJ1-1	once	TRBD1	TGTGCTAGTGGTTTGACCATGGACAGGTTCCCGAGATATACTGAAGCTTTCTTT	CASGLTMDRFPRYTEAFF
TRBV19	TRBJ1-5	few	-	TGTGCCAGTAGTATAGACGACAGAGACAATCAGCCCCAGCATTTT	CASSIDDRDNQPQHF
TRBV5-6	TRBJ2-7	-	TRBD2	TGTGCCAGCAGCTTAACTGGACCCCGGGGGGGCGAGCAGTACTTC	CASSLTGPRGGEQYF
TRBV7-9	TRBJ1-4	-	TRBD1	TGTGCCAGCAGGAAACCGGGACAGCGAGGTGAAAAACTGTTTTTT	CASRKPGQRGEKLFF
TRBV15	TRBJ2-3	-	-	TGTGCCACCAGCACAGGAGGTGATACGCAGTATTTT	CATSTGGDTQYF
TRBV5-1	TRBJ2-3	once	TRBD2	TGCGCCAGCAGCGAAGGACTAGCGGTAGCAACAGATACGCAGTATTTT	CASSEGLAVATDTQYF
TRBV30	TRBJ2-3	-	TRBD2	TGTGCCTGGAGTGTTTATAGCGGGGGGATTACAGATACGCAGTATTTT	CAWSVYSGGITDTQYF
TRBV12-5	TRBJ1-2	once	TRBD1	TGTGCTAGTGGTTTCCTCAGGGGACAGGGCCACTATGGCTACACCTTC	CASGFLRGQGHYGYTF
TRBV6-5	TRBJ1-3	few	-	TGTGCCAGCAGTTACTCGATCGGGGGGCTGGGAAACACCATATATTTT	CASSYSIGGLGNTIYF
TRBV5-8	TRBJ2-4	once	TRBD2	TGTGCCAGCAGTTCCGGGACTAGGATGGATGACATTCAGTACTTC	CASSSGTRMDDIQYF
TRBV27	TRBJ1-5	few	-	TGTGCCAGCAGCTCCTCCGACAGAAATCAGCCCCAGCATTTT	CASSSSDRNQPQHF
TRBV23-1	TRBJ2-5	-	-	TGCGCCAGCATGCGGGGAGAGACCCAGTACTTC	CASMRGETQYF
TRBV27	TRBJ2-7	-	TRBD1	TGTGCCAGCAGTCAGACAGGGGTTAAGGAGCAGTACTTC	CASSQTGVKEQYF
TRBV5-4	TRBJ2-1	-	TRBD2	TGTGCCAGCAGCTTCCCTAGCGGGAGTTGGGGGCCATACAATGAGCAGTTCTTC	CASSFPSGSWGPYNEQFF
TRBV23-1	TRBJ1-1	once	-	TGCGCCAGCAGTCAGATGTATTTCTCCCGGGGAGTGAACACTGAAGCTTTCTTT	CASSQMYFSRGVNTEAFF
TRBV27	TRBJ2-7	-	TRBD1	TGTGCCAGCAGTCCAACGGGACAGGGAGGCTACGAGCAGTACTTC	CASSPTGQGGYEQYF
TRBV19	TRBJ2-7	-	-	TGTGCCAGTAGTATTTACAACGAGCAGTACTTC	CASSIYNEQYF
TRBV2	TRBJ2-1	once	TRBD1	TGTGCCAGCAGTGAAGCCGGACAGGGATACAATGAGCAGTTCTTC	CASSEAGQGYNEQFF
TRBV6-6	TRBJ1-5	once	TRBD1	TGTGCCAGCAGTCCAGGGACAGGCACGGGTCAGCCCCAGCATTTT	CASSPGTGTGQPQHF
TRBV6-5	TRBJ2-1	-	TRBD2	TGTGCCAGCAGTTACGCTAGCGGGGGGGCCAATGAGCAGTTCTTC	CASSYASGGANEQFF
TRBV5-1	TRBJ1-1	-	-	TGCGCCAGCAGCTTGTTGGACACCCGGAACACTGAAGCTTTCTTT	CASSLLDTRNTEAFF
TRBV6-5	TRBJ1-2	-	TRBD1	TGTGCCAGCAGTACGACAGGGAACTATGGCTACACCTTC	CASSTTGNYGYTF
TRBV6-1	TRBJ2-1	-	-	TGTGCCAGCAGTGAAGGGGCCGCGGGGACCCCCACGGATGAGCAGTTCTTC	CASSEGAAGTPTDEQFF
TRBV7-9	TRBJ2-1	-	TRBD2	TGTGCCAGCAGCCGAGGACTAGCGGGAGACGGAAATGAGCAGTTCTTC	CASSRGLAGDGNEQFF
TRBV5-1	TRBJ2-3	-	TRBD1	TGCGCCAGCAGCTTATCCGGGACAGGGACAGATACGCAGTATTTT	CASSLSGTGTDTQYF
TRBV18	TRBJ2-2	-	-	TGTGCCAGCTCCCTCGCGAACACCGGGGAGCTGTTTTTT	CASSLANTGELFF
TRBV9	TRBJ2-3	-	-	TGTGCCAGCAGCGTAGCTCCCTCAGATACGCAGTATTTT	CASSVAPSDTQYF
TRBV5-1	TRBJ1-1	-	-	TGCGCCAGCAGCTTCGACCGGGGGTTTATGAACACTGAAGCTTTCTTT	CASSFDRGFMNTEAFF
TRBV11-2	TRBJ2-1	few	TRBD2	TGTGCCAGCAGCTCGAAACTAGCGGGAGGCCACAATGAGCAGTTCTTC	CASSSKLAGGHNEQFF
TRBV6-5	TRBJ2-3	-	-	TGTGCCAGCAGAGATCTAGAGTTCCCCCCAGATACGCAGTATTTT	CASRDLEFPPDTQYF
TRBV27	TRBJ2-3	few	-	TGTGCCAGCAGTACGAGCGCTCGTAATACGCAGTATTTT	CASSTSARNTQYF
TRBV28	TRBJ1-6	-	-	TGTGCCAGCAGTTTTGGGGGCGAGGTTAATTCACCCCTCCACTTT	CASSFGGEVNSPLHF
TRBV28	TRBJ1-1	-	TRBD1	TGTGCCAGCAGCCGCGCGGGACAGGGGAACACTGAAGCTTTCTTT	CASSRAGQGNTEAFF
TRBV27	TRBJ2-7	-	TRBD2	TGTGCCAGCAGTTTGGAGGGACTACTCGCTGGAGGCGAGCAGTACTTC	CASSLEGLLAGGEQYF
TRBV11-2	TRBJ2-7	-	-	TGTGCCAGCAGCTCGGGGAGGTCAGAAGCATCCTACGAGCAGTACTTC	CASSSGRSEASYEQYF
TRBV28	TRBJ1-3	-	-	TGTGCCAGCAGCACGGACAGCCTCAACTCTGGAAACACCATATATTTT	CASSTDSLNSGNTIYF
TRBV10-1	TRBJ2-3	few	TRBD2	TGCGCCAGCAGTGACCGGGGACTAGCGGGAAAAGATACGCAGTATTTT	CASSDRGLAGKDTQYF
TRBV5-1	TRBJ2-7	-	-	TGCGCCAGCAGCTTGGTTATCGGCGGCTCCTACGAGCAGTACTTC	CASSLVIGGSYEQYF
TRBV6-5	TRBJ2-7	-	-	TGTGCCAGCAGTTACTTAGCGTTGATGACCCCCTACGAGCAGTACTTC	CASSYLALMTPYEQYF
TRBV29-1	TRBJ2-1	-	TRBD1	TGCAGCTGGCAGGGGACAGGGAGGACCTACAATGAGCAGTTCTTC	CSWQGTGRTYNEQFF
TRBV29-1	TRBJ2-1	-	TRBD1	TGCAGCGTTGAGGGGGACAGGGCCAAGCAGTTCTTC	CSVEGDRAKQFF
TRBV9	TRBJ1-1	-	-	TGTGCCAGCAGCGCCGCCCCAGGGTTCCGAAACACTGAAGCTTTCTTT	CASSAAPGFRNTEAFF
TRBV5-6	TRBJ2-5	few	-	TGTGCCAGCAGCTTGGCGAGCGGGGAGACCCAGTACTTC	CASSLASGETQYF
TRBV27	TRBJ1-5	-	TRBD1	TGTGCCAGCAGGGTCACGATAGGGGGCGCAGGGGGCAATCAGCCCCAGCATTTT	CASRVTIGGAGGNQPQHF
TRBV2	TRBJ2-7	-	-	TGTGCCAGTCAACTAGCAAAGTCTTCCGAGCAGTACTTC	CASQLAKSSEQYF
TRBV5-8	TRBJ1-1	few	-	TGTGCCAGCAGCTTTCAGGTCAAAGCGGGCACTGAAGCTTTCTTT	CASSFQVKAGTEAFF